Listed below are T cell receptor beta chains from one sample, sequenced in a study of cytomegalovirus exposure and HLA in healthy donors. TCRdb keeps only in-frame clones here, not all; method: immunoSEQ multiplex PCR. This sample has approximately 160,000 clones, with 60% to 80% found just once. Sequencing input: PBMCs. The receptors shown here come from a male donor in good health and CMV-seronegative. CDR3s include the opening cysteine and the closing phenylalanine or tryptophan. Fields, in order: J gene, D gene, V gene, clone size, CDR3 protein, CDR3 DNA. D genes are given only for firm matches. Size values are once, few and many counts, or a class for expanded clones, and some rows have none.

>TRBJ1-1|TRBD1|TRBV19|-
CASLNRGGTEAFF
TGTGCCAGTTTAAACAGGGGCGGGACTGAAGCTTTCTTT
>TRBJ2-4|TRBD1|TRBV5-6|-
CASRSGTAYSLAKNIQYF
TGTGCCAGCAGGTCCGGGACAGCATATTCCTTAGCCAAAAACATTCAGTACTTC
>TRBJ2-3|TRBD2|TRBV7-7|once
CASSLGGSGADTQYF
TGTGCCAGCAGCTTGGGCGGGAGTGGGGCAGATACGCAGTATTTT
>TRBJ2-5|TRBD2|TRBV7-2|-
CASSRLAGRSETQYF
TGTGCCAGCAGCCGACTAGCGGGAAGATCAGAGACCCAGTACTTC
>TRBJ2-3|TRBD1|TRBV5-1|many
CASSLGQGGTDTQYF
TGCGCCAGCAGCTTAGGACAGGGGGGTACAGATACGCAGTATTTT
>TRBJ2-1|TRBD2|TRBV7-2|-
CASSRRGAGGSYNEQFF
TGTGCCAGCAGCCGAAGGGGCGCGGGAGGGTCCTACAATGAGCAGTTCTTC
>TRBJ2-5|TRBD2|TRBV2|-
CASSNGLAEETQYF
TGTGCCAGCAGTAATGGTCTAGCGGAAGAGACCCAGTACTTC
>TRBJ1-2|TRBD1|TRBV4-1|-
CASSWDRGNYGYTF
TGCGCCAGCAGCTGGGACAGGGGTAACTATGGCTACACCTTC
>TRBJ1-2|-|TRBV19|-
CASLLKTGLVFGDGYTF
-
>TRBJ1-1|TRBD1|TRBV5-1|once
CASNPTGKFTTEAFF
TGCGCCAGCAACCCGACAGGGAAATTCACGACTGAAGCTTTCTTT
>TRBJ1-5|-|TRBV6-6|-
CASSPESNQPQHF
TGTGCCAGCAGCCCCGAGAGCAATCAGCCCCAGCATTTT
>TRBJ1-2|-|TRBV6-4|-
CASSERGDGYGYTF
TGTGCCAGCAGTGAGCGGGGGGATGGCTATGGCTACACCTTC
>TRBJ1-2|TRBD1|TRBV5-1|-
CASSPGTGGGYGYTF
TGCGCCAGCAGCCCCGGGACAGGCGGTGGCTATGGCTACACCTTC
>TRBJ2-4|TRBD2|TRBV4-2|-
CASSQEVAGGLNIQYF
TGTGCCAGCAGCCAAGAAGTAGCGGGAGGGCTAAACATTCAGTACTTC